Below are 6 T cell receptor delta chains sequenced from a single sample in a study of gamma-delta T cells after stem cell transplantation. TCRdb re-processed the RT-PCR reads via CATT. The sample holds fewer than 13,000 delta-chain clones, about 1.2% seen once. The sample consisted of gamma-delta T cells. The receptor set was obtained from a human donor. It is not recorded whose cells these are; they may come from a transplant donor.

This clone turned up a few times. This may stem from a read error, because a much larger clone lies one nucleotide away. The same CDR3 is also encoded by other DNA sequences in this sample. The chain carries TRDV2 and TRDJ1, with 8 bases identical to TRDD3. The germline V gene encodes CDR1 GEAIGNYY and CDR2 EKD. V shed 3 bases and J 0 bases; nucleotides not matched to a gene: 11. The CDR3 spans 17 residues. CDR3 amino acids: CACDAVAGGPYTDKLIF. In DNA form, the CDR3 reads TGTGCCTGTGACGCCGTGGCTGGGGGACCGTACACCGATAAACTCATCTTT.

This clone was detected only a few times. The TCRdb record carries a much larger clone's protein, which differs from this DNA's translation at residue 6; a read error is the likely cause, and the protein listed here is the DNA translation. This sequence joins TRDV2 and TRDJ1; 8 bases align to TRDD3. This CDR3 is built from 15 residues. The ends lost 0 bases at V and 2 bases at J; junction bases unmatched: 4. Germline values: CDR1 GEAIGNYY, CDR2 EKD. CDR3 region: CACDTAGGRTDKLIF. The CDR3 DNA follows: TGTGCCTGTGACACCGCTGGGGGAAGAACCGATAAACTCATCTTT.

A note on this clone: The protein that TCRdb holds for this DNA derives from a much larger clone and differs from the translated DNA at residue 4, which likely indicates a read error; the protein shown here is translated from the DNA. The chain is built from TRDV2 and TRDJ1; D may be TRDD3 (6 bases). CDR3 size: 16 residues. The germline V gene encodes CDR1 GEAIGNYY and CDR2 EKD. For the CDR3, the DNA is TGTGCCTGTGGCACCGTGGGGGCTCCTTACACCGATAAACTCATCTTT. Residues: CACGTVGAPYTDKLIF.

This clone was observed a handful of times. A much larger clonotype is one base distant, so this may be a read error. The chain joins TRDV2 to TRDJ1, with 7 bases lining up with TRDD3. Germline loops: CDR1 GEAIGNYY, CDR2 EKD. The CDR3 runs 19 residues. V trimming: 3 bases; J trimming: 0 bases; junction bases outside the gene matches: 18. The CDR3: CACDPVIGTGENYTDKLIF. CDR3 DNA: TGTGCCTGTGACCCTGTGATAGGTACTGGGGAAAATTACACCGATAAACTCATCTTT.

This clone was detected a few times. TCRdb's protein for this DNA is that of a much larger clone and differs from the translation at residue 5, likely a read error; the protein shown is the DNA translation. J is TRDJ1 and V is TRDV2, with 13 positions matching TRDD3. Trimming removed 2 bases from V and 4 bases from J; junction bases left unmatched: 6. Germline V gene data show CDR1 as GEAIGNYY and CDR2 as EKD. The CDR3 extends over 16 amino acids. CDR3 in amino acids: CACDILLGDTDDKLIF. Written as DNA, the CDR3 is TGTGCCTGTGACATCTTACTGGGGGATACGGACGATAAACTCATCTTT.

On this clone: The protein TCRdb gives is from a much larger clone and does not agree with this DNA's translation at residue 10, likely a read error; the protein shown here comes from the DNA. V usage is TRDV2 and J usage is TRDJ1, with TRDD3 matching 8 bases. The germline V gene encodes CDR1 GEAIGNYY and CDR2 EKD. Trimming removed 3 bases from V and 3 bases from J; junction bases left unmatched: 8. This CDR3 is 15 amino acids long. CDR3 sequence: CACDLLGDFADKLIF. The DNA of the CDR3 is TGTGCCTGTGACTTGCTGGGGGACTTCGCCGATAAACTCATCTTT.